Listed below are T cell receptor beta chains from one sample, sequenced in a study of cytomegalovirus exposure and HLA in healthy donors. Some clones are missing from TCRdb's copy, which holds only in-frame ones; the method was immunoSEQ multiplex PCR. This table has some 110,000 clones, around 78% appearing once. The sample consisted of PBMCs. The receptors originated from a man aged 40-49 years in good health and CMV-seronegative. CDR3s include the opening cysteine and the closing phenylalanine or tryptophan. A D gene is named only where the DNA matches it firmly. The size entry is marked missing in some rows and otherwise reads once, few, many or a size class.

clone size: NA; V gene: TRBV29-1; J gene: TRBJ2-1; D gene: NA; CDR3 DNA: TGCAGCGTTCACCTAGGTAACTCCTACAATGAGCAGTTCTTC; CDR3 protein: CSVHLGNSYNEQFF
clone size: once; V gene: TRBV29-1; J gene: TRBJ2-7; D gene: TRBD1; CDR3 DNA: TGCAGCGCCGGGACAGGCGCCTACGAGCAGTACTTC; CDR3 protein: CSAGTGAYEQYF
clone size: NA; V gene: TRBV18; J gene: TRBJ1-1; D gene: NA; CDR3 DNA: TGTGCCAGCTCTCCCGGGTCCTTCACTGAAGCTTTCTTT; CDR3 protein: CASSPGSFTEAFF
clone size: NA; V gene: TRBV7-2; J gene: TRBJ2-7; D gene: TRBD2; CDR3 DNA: TGTGCCAGCAGCCCCTCGGGGGGGCTGAAGGAGCAGTACTTC; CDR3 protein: CASSPSGGLKEQYF
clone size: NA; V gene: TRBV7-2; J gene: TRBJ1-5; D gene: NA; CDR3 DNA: TGTGCCAGCAGCTTAAGGCAGGGTCCCCTCAATCAGCCCCAGCATTTT; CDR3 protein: CASSLRQGPLNQPQHF
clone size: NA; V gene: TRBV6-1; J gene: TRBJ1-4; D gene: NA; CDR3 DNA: TGTGCCAGCAGTGCTGTTCCGGGGTCAGGAGAAAAACTGTTTTTT; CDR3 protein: CASSAVPGSGEKLFF
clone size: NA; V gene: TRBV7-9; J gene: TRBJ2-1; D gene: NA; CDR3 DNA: TGTGCCAGCAACGGAGGGGGGGGGCCTAACAATGAGCAGTTCTTC; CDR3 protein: CASNGGGGPNNEQFF
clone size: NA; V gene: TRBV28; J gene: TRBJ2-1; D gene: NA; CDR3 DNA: TGTGCCACCACCGCGCAGGGTACTGAGCAGTTCTTC; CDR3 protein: CATTAQGTEQFF
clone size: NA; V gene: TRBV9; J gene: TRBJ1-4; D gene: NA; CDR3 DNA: TGTGCCAGCAGCGTAGGTCCAGGCGGGGTTACTAATGAAAAACTGTTTTTT; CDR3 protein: CASSVGPGGVTNEKLFF
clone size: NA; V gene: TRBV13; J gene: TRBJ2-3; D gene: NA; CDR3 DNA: TGTGCCAGCAGCGCACTACCGGGGGATACGCAGTATTTT; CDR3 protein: CASSALPGDTQYF
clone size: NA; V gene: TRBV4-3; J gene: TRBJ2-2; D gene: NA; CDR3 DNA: TGCGCCAGCAGCCAAGATCTAACGGACAGGAACACCGGGGAGCTGTTTTTT; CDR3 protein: CASSQDLTDRNTGELFF
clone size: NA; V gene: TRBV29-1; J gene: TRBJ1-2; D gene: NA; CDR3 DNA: TGCAGCGTATTGACACAGGGAACCGGGGGCTACACCTTC; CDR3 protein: CSVLTQGTGGYTF
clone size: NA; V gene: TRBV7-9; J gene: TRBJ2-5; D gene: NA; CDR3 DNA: TGTGCCAGCAGCTTTTCGGAGACCCAGTACTTC; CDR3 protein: CASSFSETQYF
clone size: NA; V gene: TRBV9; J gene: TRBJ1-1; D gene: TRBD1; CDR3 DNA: TGTGCCAGCAGCGTAGCCGGGACAGGGGCGGGTGAAGCTTTCTTT; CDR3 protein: CASSVAGTGAGEAFF
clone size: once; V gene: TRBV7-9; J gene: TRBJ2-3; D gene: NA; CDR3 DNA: TGTGCCAGCAGTCATGGAGGGCCCTTAATCACAGATACGCAGTATTTT; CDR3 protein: CASSHGGPLITDTQYF
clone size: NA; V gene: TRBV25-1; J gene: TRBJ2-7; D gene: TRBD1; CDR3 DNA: TGTGCCAGCAGCCGGGACAGGTGGGACGAGCAGTACTTC; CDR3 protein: CASSRDRWDEQYF
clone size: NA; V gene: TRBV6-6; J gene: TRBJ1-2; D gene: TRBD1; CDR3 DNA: TGTGCCAGCAGTTACTCGACAACAGGGGAGGGCTACACCTTC; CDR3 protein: CASSYSTTGEGYTF
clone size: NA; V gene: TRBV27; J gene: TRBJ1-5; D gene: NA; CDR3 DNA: TGTGCCAGCAGTTTCAGTCTTAATCAGCCCCAGCATTTT; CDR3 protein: CASSFSLNQPQHF
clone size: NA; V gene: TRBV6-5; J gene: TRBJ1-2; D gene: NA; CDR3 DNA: TGTGCCAGCAGGAAACTTCACAGTCCCTATGGCTACACCTTC; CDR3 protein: CASRKLHSPYGYTF
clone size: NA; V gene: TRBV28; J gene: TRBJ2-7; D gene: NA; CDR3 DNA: TGTGCCAGCACCCCACCTTCATCAGTTTCGGAGCAGTACTTC; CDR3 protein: CASTPPSSVSEQYF
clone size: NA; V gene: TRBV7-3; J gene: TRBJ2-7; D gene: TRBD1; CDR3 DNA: TGTGCCAGCAGCTTCCGGGACAGTTACTCCTACGAGCAGTACTTC; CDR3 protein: CASSFRDSYSYEQYF
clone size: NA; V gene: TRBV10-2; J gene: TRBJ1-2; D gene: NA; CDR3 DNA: TGCGCCAGCACCCAGTCCTTTTTCCGGGGAGGCTACACCTTC; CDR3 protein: CASTQSFFRGGYTF
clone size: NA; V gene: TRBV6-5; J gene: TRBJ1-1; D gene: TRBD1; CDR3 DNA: TGTGCCAGCAGTTACTCGACAGGGGGCTCTGAAGCTTTCTTT; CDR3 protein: CASSYSTGGSEAFF
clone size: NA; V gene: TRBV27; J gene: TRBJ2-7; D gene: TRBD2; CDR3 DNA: TGTGCCAGCAGTTTTAGTAGCGGGGGTTACGAGCAGTACTTC; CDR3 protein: CASSFSSGGYEQYF
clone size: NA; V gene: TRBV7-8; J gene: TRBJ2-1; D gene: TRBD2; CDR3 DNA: TGTGCCAGCAGCCACAGCGGGGGGAATAACAATGAGCAGTTCTTC; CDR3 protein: CASSHSGGNNNEQFF
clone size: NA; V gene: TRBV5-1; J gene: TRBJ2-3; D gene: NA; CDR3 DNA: TGCGCCAGCAGCTTGGAGGTGGGCGCAGATACGCAGTATTTT; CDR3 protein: CASSLEVGADTQYF
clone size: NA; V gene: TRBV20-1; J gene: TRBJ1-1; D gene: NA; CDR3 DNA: TGCAGTGCTGTCGACCGAGGTAATGCTTTCTTT; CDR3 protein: CSAVDRGNAFF
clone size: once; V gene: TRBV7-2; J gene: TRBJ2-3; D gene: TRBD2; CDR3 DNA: TGTGCCAGCAGCCTGGCGGGGGAGCGGGTAGATACGCAGTATTTT; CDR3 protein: CASSLAGERVDTQYF
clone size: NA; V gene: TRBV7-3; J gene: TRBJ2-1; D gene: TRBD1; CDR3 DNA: TGTGCCAGCAGCTTAGGGACAGGGATATACAATGAGCAGTTCTTC; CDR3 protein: CASSLGTGIYNEQFF
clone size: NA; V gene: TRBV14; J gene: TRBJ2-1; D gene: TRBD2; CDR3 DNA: TGTGCCAGCAGCCAAACTAGCGGGCCACAAAGGGTGTTCTTC; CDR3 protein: CASSQTSGPQRVFF
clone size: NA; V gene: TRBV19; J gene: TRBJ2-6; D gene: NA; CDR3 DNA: TGTGCCAGTAGTCAGGAATACACTGGGGCCAACGTCCTGACTTTC; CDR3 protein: CASSQEYTGANVLTF
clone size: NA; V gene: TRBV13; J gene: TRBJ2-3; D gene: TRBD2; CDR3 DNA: TGTGCCAGCAGCGTCACTAGCGGCAGCACAGATACGCAGTATTTT; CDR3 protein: CASSVTSGSTDTQYF
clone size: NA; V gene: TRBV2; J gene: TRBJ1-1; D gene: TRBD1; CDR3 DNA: TGTGCCAGCAGCGAGCCCCGGACAGGGGGGGCGGAAGCTTTCTTT; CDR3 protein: CASSEPRTGGAEAFF
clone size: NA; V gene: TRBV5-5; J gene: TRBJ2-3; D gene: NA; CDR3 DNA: TGTGCCAGCAGCTTGGGTCTGCGGATCCCAGATACGCAGTATTTT; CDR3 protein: CASSLGLRIPDTQYF
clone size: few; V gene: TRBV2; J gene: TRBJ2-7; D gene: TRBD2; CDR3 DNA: TGTGCCAGCAGTTCTAGCGGGGGGCCTTTCTACGAGCAGTACTTC; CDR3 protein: CASSSSGGPFYEQYF
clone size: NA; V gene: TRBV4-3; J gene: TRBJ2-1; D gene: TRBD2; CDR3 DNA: TGCGCCAGCAGCCAAGACCCTAGCGGGGGGGCCCTTGAGCAGTTCTTC; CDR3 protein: CASSQDPSGGALEQFF
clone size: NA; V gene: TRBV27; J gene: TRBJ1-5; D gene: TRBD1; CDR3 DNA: TGTGCCAGCACCCCGGACAGGGCTAGCAATCAGCCCCAGCATTTT; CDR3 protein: CASTPDRASNQPQHF
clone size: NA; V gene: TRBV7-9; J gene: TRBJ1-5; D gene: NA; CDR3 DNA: TGTGCCAGCAGCTTAGTCGGGGGGGGCCAGCCCCAGCATTTT; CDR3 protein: CASSLVGGGQPQHF
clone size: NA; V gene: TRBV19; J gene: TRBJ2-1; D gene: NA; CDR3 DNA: TGTGCCAGTAGTATAGCGGGGAAATACAATGAGCAGTTCTTC; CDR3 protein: CASSIAGKYNEQFF
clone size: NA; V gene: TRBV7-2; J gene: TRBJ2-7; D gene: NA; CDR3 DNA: TGTGCCAGCAGCCGACAAAGCTCCTACGAGCAGTACTTC; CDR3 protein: CASSRQSSYEQYF
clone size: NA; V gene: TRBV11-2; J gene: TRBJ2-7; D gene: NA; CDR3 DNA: TGTGCCAGCAGCCTCGCGGGATCCTACGAGCAGTACTTC; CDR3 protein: CASSLAGSYEQYF
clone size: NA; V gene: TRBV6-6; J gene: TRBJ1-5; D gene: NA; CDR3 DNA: TGTGCCGTGTCAGATAGCAATCAGCCCCAGCATTTT; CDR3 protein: CAVSDSNQPQHF
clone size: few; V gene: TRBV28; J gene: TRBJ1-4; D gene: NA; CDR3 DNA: TGTGCCAGCAGTTATAACCCGGGACCGGGGACAACAAAACTGTTTTTT; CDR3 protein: CASSYNPGPGTTKLFF
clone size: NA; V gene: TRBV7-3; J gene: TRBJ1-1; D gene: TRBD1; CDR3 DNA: TGTGCCAGCAGCTTAAGACAGGGAATCACTGAAGCTTTCTTT; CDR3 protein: CASSLRQGITEAFF
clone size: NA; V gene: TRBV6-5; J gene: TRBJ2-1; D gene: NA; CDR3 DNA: TGTGCCAGCAGTTACTCGAGATGGGGCTCCTCGAATGAGCAGTTCTTC; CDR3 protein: CASSYSRWGSSNEQFF
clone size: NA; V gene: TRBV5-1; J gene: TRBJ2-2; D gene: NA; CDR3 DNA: TGCGCCAGCAGCTTGTCCACAGGGACCGGGGAGCTGTTTTTT; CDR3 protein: CASSLSTGTGELFF
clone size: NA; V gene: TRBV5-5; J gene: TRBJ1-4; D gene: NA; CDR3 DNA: TGTGCCAGCAGCGCCTACAGTGCAACTAATGAAAAACTGTTTTTT; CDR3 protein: CASSAYSATNEKLFF
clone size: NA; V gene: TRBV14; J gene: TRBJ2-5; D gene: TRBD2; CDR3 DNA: TGTGCCAGCAGCCCCTCTAGCGGGGGGCAAGAGACCCAGTACTTC; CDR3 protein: CASSPSSGGQETQYF
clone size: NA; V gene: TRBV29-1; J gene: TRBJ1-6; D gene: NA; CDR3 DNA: TGCAGCGTTGGAAGCACGCCGAATTCACCCCTCCACTTT; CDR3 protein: CSVGSTPNSPLHF
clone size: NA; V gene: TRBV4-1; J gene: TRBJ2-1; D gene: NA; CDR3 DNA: TGCGCCAGCAGCCCCGGTTCAGGGCCCTACAATGAGCAGTTCTTC; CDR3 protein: CASSPGSGPYNEQFF